This T cell receptor beta chain was retrieved from a study of blood T cell repertoires in COVID-19. Background on the study: The United States, Italy and Spain provided the acute and convalescent COVID-19 samples. Sample material is recorded as cDNA or gDNA derived from T cells, B-cell-depleted T cells, or PBMCs.

Using immunoSEQ multiplex PCR, the repertoire was profiled, and TCRdb retains in-frame clones only, with some absent. The sample carries about 370,000 clones, roughly 90% recorded once. V lost 4 bases, J lost 4 bases, and 18 bases lay in between. CDR3 length: 17 residues. Per germline, CDR1 SGHNT and CDR2 YYREEE (reference sequence). The gene calls are TRBV5-4 and TRBJ2-6; tentatively, D is TRBD1 (5 bases). The sequence came from a woman aged 25 to 39 with COVID-19, enrolled during active disease. Sequenced sample: peripheral blood. In DNA, the CDR3 is TGTGCCAGCAGCACCAGGGTTGTTTTTTCCGGGGCCAACGTCCTGACTTTC. Translated: CASSTRVVFSGANVLTF.